The 27 T cell receptor beta chains below all came from one sample that was sequenced in a study of blood T cell repertoires in COVID-19. Assay used: immunoSEQ multiplex PCR; TCRdb lists only in-frame clones, some missing. Here the sample spans some 210,000 clones, 92% being singletons. Source material: peripheral blood. Source of these receptors: a man aged 30 to 39 with acute or convalescent COVID-19.

The rearrangement links TRBV7-2 to TRBJ2-7; the D gene is possibly TRBD2 (6 bases). Between the trimmed V and J ends, which lost 5 bases and 3 bases, there was a span of 14 bases. Germline lookup yields CDR1 SGHTA and CDR2 FQGNSA. CDR3 length: 14 residues. CDR3 residues: CASSAGLQFYEQYF. The CDR3 nucleotides read TGTGCCAGCAGCGCGGGACTCCAATTCTACGAGCAGTACTTC.

This clone was seen more than once but under ten times. The rearrangement links TRBV6-4 to TRBJ2-3; weak D call: TRBD2 (6 bases). The CDR3 is 14 amino acids. Deletions cut 0 bases from V and 4 bases from J, with 8 bases between. Germline values: CDR1 MRHNA, CDR2 SNTAGT. CDR3 sequence (DNA): TGTGCCAGCAGTGACTCCCTAGCGTCAGATACGCAGTATTTT. Translated: CASSDSLASDTQYF.

The chain uses TRBV6-5 and TRBJ1-2, with TRBD1 matching 9 bases. Per germline, CDR1 MNHEY and CDR2 SVGAGI. The junction had 3 bases not matched to a gene; V was cut back by 6 bases and J by 1 base. This CDR3 contains 14 residues. The CDR3 bases are TGTGCCAGCAGCGACAGGGGGAGTAACTATGGCTACACCTTC. This sequence encodes CASSDRGSNYGYTF.

The chain carries TRBV6-2 or TRBV6-3 and TRBJ2-7, with 9 bases matching TRBD2. The CDR3 loop spans 13 amino acids. Germline values: CDR1 MNHEY, CDR2 SVGEGT. The V segment lost 5 bases and the J segment 6 bases; nucleotides outside the gene matches: 5. In nucleotides, the CDR3 is TGTGCCAGCAGTATCGGACTAGCGATCGAGCAGTACTTC. It codes for CASSIGLAIEQYF.

V is TRBV14 and J is TRBJ2-2; 12 nucleotides line up with TRBD2. CDR3 length: 17 residues. The germline V gene encodes CDR1 SGHDN and CDR2 FVKESK. V lost 4 bases, J lost 5 bases, and 8 bases stayed unmatched. The DNA of the CDR3 is TGTGCCAGCAGCCGAGAAACTAGCGGGAGGCGGACCGGGGAGCTGTTTTTT. Residues: CASSRETSGRRTGELFF.

The chain combines TRBV5-1 with TRBJ2-5; a possible D gene is TRBD2 (5 bases). CDR1 and CDR2 from the germline V gene are SGHRS and YFSETQ. The CDR3 has 15 amino acids. V shed 5 bases and J shed 1 base, with 15 bases lying between them. DNA for the CDR3: TGCGCCAGCAGGGCAGGCGGGCAGACCCAAGAGACCCAGTACTTC. This codes for CASRAGGQTQETQYF.

The rearrangement uses TRBV27 and TRBJ1-2, with D unclear. The V and J ends lost 4 bases and 3 bases respectively, with 9 bases between them. The CDR3 is 13 amino acids. Looked up from germline, CDR1 is MNHEY and CDR2 is SMNVEV (reference sequence). The CDR3 DNA reads TGTGCCAGCAGTTCCGACGGGTACTATGGCTACACCTTC. This sequence encodes CASSSDGYYGYTF.

This chain connects TRBV11-1 to TRBJ2-7; D gene ambiguous. Trimming cost V 0 bases and J 5 bases, with 14 bases left between them. This CDR3 is 15 amino acids long. Germline lookup yields CDR1 SGHAT and CDR2 FQDESV (reference sequence). CDR3 in amino acids: CASSLAPDWLNEQYF. CDR3 sequence (DNA): TGTGCCAGCAGCTTAGCCCCCGACTGGCTGAACGAGCAGTACTTC.

This chain links TRBV7-9 with TRBJ2-1; tentatively, D is TRBD2 (5 bases). V lost 5 bases, J lost 3 bases, and 17 bases lay in between. From germline, CDR1 is SEHNR and CDR2 FQNEAQ (reference sequence). The CDR3 has 16 amino acids. This chain's CDR3 is CASSPALKAGYNEQFF. The CDR3, as DNA: TGTGCCAGCAGCCCCGCGCTCAAGGCGGGCTACAATGAGCAGTTCTTC.

The rearrangement uses TRBV18 and TRBJ2-7, with 8 bases that match TRBD1. The germline gives CDR1 KGHSH, CDR2 LQKENI. The V and J ends lost 2 bases and 6 bases, in that order; junction bases with no gene match: 12. The CDR3 has 16 residues. The CDR3 sequence is CASSPFSGQGGVEQYF. As DNA, the CDR3 is TGTGCCAGCTCACCATTTTCCGGACAGGGAGGCGTCGAGCAGTACTTC.

The chain recombines TRBV6-5 with TRBJ2-2; D unclear. This CDR3 contains 13 residues. V shed 2 bases and J shed 5 bases, with 6 bases lying between them. In germline, CDR1 is MNHEY, CDR2 SVGAGI. The CDR3 coding sequence is TGTGCCAGCAGTTACGTCCTTACCGGGGAGCTGTTTTTT. Residues: CASSYVLTGELFF.

The rearrangement links TRBV3-1 (or the pseudogene TRBV3-2) to TRBJ1-5; unclear D gene. CDR3 size: 15 residues. Germline lookup yields CDR1 LGHDT and CDR2 YNNKEL (reference sequence). V lost 4 bases, J lost 4 bases, and 14 bases lay in between. The CDR3 loop reads CASSRGHLSNQPQHF. The CDR3 bases are TGTGCCAGCAGCCGCGGGCACTTATCTAATCAGCCCCAGCATTTT.

The chain carries TRBV6-1 and TRBJ1-2, with a tentative D call TRBD1 (5 bases). In germline, CDR1 is MNHNS, CDR2 SASEGT. CDR3 length: 14 residues. Trimming shortened V by 2 bases and J by 8 bases, and 15 bases separated the two germline ends. This CDR3 is CASSEQGSGEGYTF. The CDR3 DNA reads TGTGCCAGCAGTGAACAGGGATCGGGCGAGGGCTACACCTTC.

J is TRBJ1-3 and V is TRBV5-1; D not resolved. The CDR3 is 14 residues long. CDR1 and CDR2 (germline): SGHRS, YFSETQ. The V gene lost 4 bases and the J gene lost 1 base, with 9 bases spanning the gap. The DNA of the CDR3 is TGCGCCAGCAGCCCTACTCAATCTGGAAACACCATATATTTT. Translation: CASSPTQSGNTIYF.

V and J are TRBV5-4 and TRBJ2-1; 8 nucleotides match TRBD2. Trimming cost V 2 bases and J 10 bases; bases outside gene matches: 8. The CDR3 consists of 14 residues. Germline V CDR1 and CDR2: SGHNT, YYREEE (reference sequence). The chain's CDR3 is CASSFRGGKDEQFF. The CDR3 coding sequence is TGTGCCAGCAGCTTTCGCGGGGGGAAAGACGAGCAGTTCTTC.

The chain combines TRBV10-1 with TRBJ1-1; perhaps TRBD1 as D (6 bases). This CDR3 has 17 amino acids. The V end was cut by 7 bases, the J end by 0 bases, with 21 bases between. Germline V gene lookup returns CDR1 WNHNN and CDR2 SYGVQD (reference sequence). CDR3 sequence reads: CASTGAGGYPMNTEAFF. DNA for the CDR3: TGCGCCAGCACGGGGGCGGGAGGGTACCCGATGAACACTGAAGCTTTCTTT.

This rearrangement joins TRBV12-3 or TRBV12-4 to TRBJ2-2; D not resolved. With 7 bases removed from V and 6 bases from J, the gap between germline ends came to 6 bases. The CDR3 length is 11 residues. The DNA of the CDR3 is TGTGCCAGCACTTCCGCCGGGGAGCTGTTTTTT. Translation gives CASTSAGELFF.

The chain uses TRBV5-1 and TRBJ1-1; 7 bases are shared with TRBD1. The germline gives CDR1 SGHRS, CDR2 YFSETQ. The trim removed 2 bases at V and 3 bases at J, leaving 7 bases unmatched. This CDR3 has 15 amino acids. CDR3 protein: CASSFHNRGDTEAFF. Written as DNA, the CDR3 is TGCGCCAGCAGCTTCCACAACAGGGGTGACACTGAAGCTTTCTTT.

The chain joins TRBV5-4 to TRBJ2-6; no clear D. V dropped 6 bases and J dropped 0 bases, with 16 bases sitting between them. This CDR3 is 17 amino acids long. Germline loops: CDR1 SGHNT, CDR2 YYREEE (reference sequence). The CDR3 is CASMRLVHASGANVLTF. CDR3 in DNA: TGTGCCAGCATGAGGCTAGTGCATGCCTCTGGGGCCAACGTCCTGACTTTC.

This sequence joins TRBV9 and TRBJ1-4, with a tentative D call TRBD1 (5 bases). Germline V CDR1 and CDR2: SGDLS, YYNGEE. The CDR3 totals 15 residues. Trimming pared 4 bases from V and 8 bases from J, leaving 18 bases between. CDR3: CASSPSGGWGEKLFF. The DNA for the CDR3 is TGTGCCAGCAGCCCGTCCGGGGGTTGGGGAGAAAAACTGTTTTTT.

V is TRBV6-5 and J is TRBJ2-2; D remains unclear. Per germline, CDR1 MNHEY and CDR2 SVGAGI. The CDR3 has 12 amino acids. V was clipped by 4 bases and J by 5 bases, with 5 bases between them. The CDR3 DNA is TGTGCCAGCAGTTTTCGGACCGGGGAGCTGTTTTTT. Amino acids: CASSFRTGELFF.

V gene TRBV5-4 combines with J gene TRBJ2-7; 9 bases are shared with TRBD1. V trimming: 1 base; J trimming: 4 bases; junction bases outside the gene matches: 3. This CDR3 is built from 14 residues. CDR1 and CDR2 from the germline V gene are SGHNT and YYREEE (reference sequence). The CDR3 spells CASSLLGQGYEQYF. CDR3 nucleotides: TGTGCCAGCAGCTTGCTCGGACAGGGGTACGAGCAGTACTTC. Combining the CDR3 with reference TRBV5-4 and TRBJ2-7 gives the whole variable domain ETGVTQSPTHLIKTRGQQVTLRCSSQSGHNTVSWYQQALGQGPQFIFQYYREEENGRGNFPPRFSGLQFPNYSSELNVNALELDDSALYLCASSLLGQGYEQYFGPGTRLTVT.

This chain uses TRBV11-1 with TRBJ2-7; the match to TRBD2 covers 7 bases. CDR1 is SGHAT and CDR2 is FQDESV in the germline V gene (reference sequence). The CDR3 is 14 amino acids. V lost 5 bases, J lost 2 bases, and 6 bases stayed unmatched. CDR3 residues: CASSPGTTTYEQYF. DNA for the CDR3: TGTGCCAGCAGCCCCGGGACTACAACCTACGAGCAGTACTTC.

The chain joins TRBV28 to TRBJ2-7; D remains ambiguous. Deletions cut 3 bases from V and 5 bases from J, with 8 bases between. This CDR3 is built from 12 residues. Per germline, CDR1 MDHEN and CDR2 SYDVKM. CDR3 sequence reads: CASSFLRNEQYF. In DNA, the CDR3 is TGTGCCAGCAGTTTTCTCCGTAACGAGCAGTACTTC.

The chain has TRBV7-9 and TRBJ1-2; possible D gene TRBD1, 6 bases. Trimming took off 4 bases at V and 5 bases at J, with 23 bases between the two ends. Germline-derived CDR1 and CDR2 are SEHNR and FQNEAQ (reference sequence). The CDR3 consists of 17 residues. The CDR3: CASSSSDSARDFYGYTF. The CDR3 nucleotides read TGTGCCAGCAGCTCTTCGGACAGCGCCCGTGATTTTTATGGCTACACCTTC.

The chain couples TRBV6-5 to TRBJ1-6; 10 bases align to TRBD1. The CDR3 is 15 residues long. Germline V CDR1 and CDR2: MNHEY, SVGAGI. Trimming at V came to 5 bases and at J to 10 bases, leaving 8 bases not matched to a gene. CDR3 in amino acids: CASSHPDRGGSPLHF. The CDR3 bases are TGTGCCAGCAGTCACCCGGACAGGGGGGGATCACCCCTCCACTTT.

The chain joins TRBV13 to TRBJ2-5; 8 bases match TRBD2. Germline CDR1 is PRHDT and CDR2 is FYEKMQ (reference sequence). V dropped 5 bases and J dropped 5; count of bases not matched to a gene: 13. There are 16 residues in the CDR3. The CDR3 is CASSRSFAGGLETQYF. CDR3 coding DNA: TGTGCCAGCAGCCGCTCTTTCGCGGGGGGCCTGGAGACCCAGTACTTC.